This entry describes one TCR beta chain. Its antigen remains unidentified. TCRdb processed the 5' RACE reads anew with MiXCR; each CDR3 protein has one entry. The table has around 600,000 distinct CDR3 sequences, about 12% seen once. V was clipped by 5 bases and J by 0 bases, with 11 bases between them. Per the germline V gene, CDR1 is SEHNR and CDR2 is FQNEAQ (reference sequence). The CDR3 contains 15 residues. This specimen comes from a study of T cells after yellow fever vaccination. Findings of the study overall: Any FACS-sorted repertoire could hold abundant clonotypes that contaminate it from the bulk population. By day 5 rather than day 15, the secondary response had peaked, though it was weaker.

This TCR was recovered from a man between 25 and 39 years old who received the YFV17D yellow fever vaccine. The starting material was PBMCs, obtained on the day of the yellow fever booster vaccination. This rearrangement joins TRBV7-9 to TRBJ2-1; D gene unclear. CDR3 nucleotides: TGTGCCAGCAGCGACTGGGTCAGCTCCTACAATGAGCAGTTCTTC. This encodes CASSDWVSSYNEQFF.